The T cell receptor (beta chain) described here comes from a study of cytomegalovirus exposure and HLA in healthy donors. The CDR3 length is 15 residues. Trimming cost V 3 bases and J 11 bases, with 22 bases left between them. Germline CDR1 reads WSHSY; CDR2 reads SAAADI. The primer mix had 60 Vbeta and 13 Jbeta primers. Only in-frame clones appear in the TCRdb table, and some are missing; sequencing was by immunoSEQ multiplex PCR. In the table there are about 160,000 clones, roughly 85% of which are singletons. Regarding this clone: Antigen: not known.

Study-wide points: What a later analysis showed was that several of the most significant clusters appeared linked to common viral pathogens. Sequences of the TCR beta chain were said to predict the HLA-A and HLA-B alleles of most subjects accurately. Researchers reported that three CMV-associated chains were confirmed in vitro as CMV antigen-specific. The authors considered a cluster of highly shared sequence variants likely to be a sequencing artifact.

The receptor was isolated from a male donor in good health and CMV-seropositive. The chain has TRBV10-2 and TRBJ1-1, with D perhaps TRBD1 (6 bases). Sequences were obtained from PBMCs. CDR3: CASSDPQGTFQRAFF. CDR3 bases: TGCGCCAGCAGTGACCCTCAGGGGACCTTCCAACGGGCTTTCTTT.